This TCR beta chain was retrieved from a study of CD8+ T cells in alopecia areata. This clone appeared a few times. Sequencing used cDNA as its template, made by extracting RNA and reverse transcribing it. Sequencing used immunoSEQ multiplex PCR; TCRdb keeps in-frame clones, though not all of them. The sample lists roughly 130,000 clones; over 50% were seen once. V lost 4 bases and J lost 8; bases outside the gene matches: 4. The CDR3 is 14 amino acids. CDR1 SGHRS and CDR2 YFSETQ come from the germline V gene. This TCR was sampled from a human donor with alopecia areata. The V gene is TRBV5-1, the J gene TRBJ2-1, with TRBD2 identical over 12 bases. Sequencing was performed on CD4+ T cells sorted from blood, taken at week 0. In DNA form, the CDR3 reads TGCGCCAGCAGCGAGACTAGCGGGAGCTATGAGCAGTTCTTC. Translation gives CASSETSGSYEQFF.